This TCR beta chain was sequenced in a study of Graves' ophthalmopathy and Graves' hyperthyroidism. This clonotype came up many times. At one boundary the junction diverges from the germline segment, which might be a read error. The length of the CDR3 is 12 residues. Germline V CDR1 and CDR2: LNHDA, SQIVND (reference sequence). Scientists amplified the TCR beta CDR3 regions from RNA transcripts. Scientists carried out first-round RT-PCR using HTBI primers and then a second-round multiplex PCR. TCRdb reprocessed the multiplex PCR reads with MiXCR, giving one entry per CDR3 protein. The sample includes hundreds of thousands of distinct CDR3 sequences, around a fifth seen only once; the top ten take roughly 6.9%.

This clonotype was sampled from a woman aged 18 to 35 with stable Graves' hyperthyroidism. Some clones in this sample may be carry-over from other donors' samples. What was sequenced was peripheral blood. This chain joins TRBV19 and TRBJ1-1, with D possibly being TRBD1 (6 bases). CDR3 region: CATNRANTGAFF. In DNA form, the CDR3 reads TGTGCCACCAACAGGGCGAACACTGGAGCTTTCTTT.